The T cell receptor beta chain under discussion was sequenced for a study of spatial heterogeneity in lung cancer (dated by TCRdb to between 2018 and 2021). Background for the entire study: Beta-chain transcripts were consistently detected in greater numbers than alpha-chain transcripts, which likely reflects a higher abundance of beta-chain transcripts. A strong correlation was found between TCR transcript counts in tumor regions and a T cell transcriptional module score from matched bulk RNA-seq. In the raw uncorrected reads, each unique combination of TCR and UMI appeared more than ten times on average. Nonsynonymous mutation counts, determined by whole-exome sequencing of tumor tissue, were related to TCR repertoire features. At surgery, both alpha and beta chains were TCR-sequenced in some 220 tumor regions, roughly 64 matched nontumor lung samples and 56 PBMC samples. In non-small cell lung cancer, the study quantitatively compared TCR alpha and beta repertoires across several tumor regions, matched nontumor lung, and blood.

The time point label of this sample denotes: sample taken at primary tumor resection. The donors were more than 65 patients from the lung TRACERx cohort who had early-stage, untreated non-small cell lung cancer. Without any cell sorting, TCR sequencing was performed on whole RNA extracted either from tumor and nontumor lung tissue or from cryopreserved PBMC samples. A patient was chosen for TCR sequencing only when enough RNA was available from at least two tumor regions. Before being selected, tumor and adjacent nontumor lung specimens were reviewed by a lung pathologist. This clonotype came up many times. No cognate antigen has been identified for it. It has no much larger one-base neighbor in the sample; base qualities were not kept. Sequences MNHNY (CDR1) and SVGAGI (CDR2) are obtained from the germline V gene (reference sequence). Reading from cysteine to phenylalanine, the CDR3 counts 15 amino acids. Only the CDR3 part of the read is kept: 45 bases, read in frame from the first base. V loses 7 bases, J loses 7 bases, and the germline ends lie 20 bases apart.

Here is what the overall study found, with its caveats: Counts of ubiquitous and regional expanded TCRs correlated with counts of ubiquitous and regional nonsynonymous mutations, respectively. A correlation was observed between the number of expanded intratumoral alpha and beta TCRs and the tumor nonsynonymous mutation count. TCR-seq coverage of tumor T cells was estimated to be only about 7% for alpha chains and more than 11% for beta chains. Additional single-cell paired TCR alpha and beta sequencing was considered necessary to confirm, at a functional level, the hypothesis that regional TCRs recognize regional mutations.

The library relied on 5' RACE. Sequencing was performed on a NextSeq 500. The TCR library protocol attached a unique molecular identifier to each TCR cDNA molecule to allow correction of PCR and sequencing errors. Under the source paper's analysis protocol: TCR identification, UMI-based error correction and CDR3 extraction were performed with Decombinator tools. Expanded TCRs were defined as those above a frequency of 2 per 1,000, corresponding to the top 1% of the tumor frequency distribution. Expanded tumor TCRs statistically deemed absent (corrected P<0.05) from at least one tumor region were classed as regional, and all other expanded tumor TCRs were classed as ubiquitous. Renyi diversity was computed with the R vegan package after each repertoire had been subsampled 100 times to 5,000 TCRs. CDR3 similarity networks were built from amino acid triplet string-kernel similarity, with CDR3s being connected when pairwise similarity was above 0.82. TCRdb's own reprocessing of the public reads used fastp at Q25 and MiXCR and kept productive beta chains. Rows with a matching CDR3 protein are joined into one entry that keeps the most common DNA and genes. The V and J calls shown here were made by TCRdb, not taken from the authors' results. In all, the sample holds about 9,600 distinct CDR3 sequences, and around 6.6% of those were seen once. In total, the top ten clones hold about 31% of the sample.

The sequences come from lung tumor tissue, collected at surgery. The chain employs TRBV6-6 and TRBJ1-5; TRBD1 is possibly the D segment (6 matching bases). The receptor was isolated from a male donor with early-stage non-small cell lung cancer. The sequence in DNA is TGTGCCAGCAAAACGACGTCAGGGGCCGGACAGCCCCAGCATTTT. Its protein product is CASKTTSGAGQPQHF.